Listed below are T cell receptor beta chains from one sample, sequenced in a study of blood T cells in healthy people across ages. MiXCR, applied by TCRdb to the 5' RACE reads, yields one record per CDR3 protein. The sample shows 1.5 million or so distinct CDR3 sequences, about 42% of them seen only once. The specimen was blood. Every receptor here comes from a woman under 30 in good health. Both conserved end residues are part of each CDR3. D genes are given only for firm matches. For some rows the clone size is stated as once, few or many, or as a class when expanded; others skip it.

D gene: TRBD1; J gene: TRBJ1-6; V gene: TRBV7-2; clone size: .; CDR3 DNA: TGTGCCAGCAGCCTGACAGGGGCACGGTCACCCCTCCACTTT; CDR3 protein: CASSLTGARSPLHF
D gene: TRBD2; J gene: TRBJ2-1; V gene: TRBV7-2; clone size: .; CDR3 DNA: TGTGCCAGCAGCAAGAAGAGCGGGACGCCTATTGGCAATGAGCAGTTCTTC; CDR3 protein: CASSKKSGTPIGNEQFF
D gene: .; J gene: TRBJ2-3; V gene: TRBV6-5; clone size: few; CDR3 DNA: TGTGCCAGCAGTTACTCCCGGGCCCCCACAGATACGCAGTATTTT; CDR3 protein: CASSYSRAPTDTQYF
D gene: .; J gene: TRBJ2-7; V gene: TRBV4-1; clone size: .; CDR3 DNA: TGCGCCAGCAGCCAACGGACTTGGAACTACGAGCAGTACTTC; CDR3 protein: CASSQRTWNYEQYF
D gene: TRBD2; J gene: TRBJ2-5; V gene: TRBV20-1; clone size: .; CDR3 DNA: TGCAGTGCTAGGGACAGACTAGCGGGAGGGGAGAATGAGCAGTACTTC; CDR3 protein: CSARDRLAGGENEQYF
D gene: TRBD2; J gene: TRBJ2-2; V gene: TRBV9; clone size: .; CDR3 DNA: TGTGCCAGCAGCCCCCGGACTAGCATCGGGGAGCTGTTTTTT; CDR3 protein: CASSPRTSIGELFF
D gene: TRBD1; J gene: TRBJ2-7; V gene: TRBV5-1; clone size: .; CDR3 DNA: TGCGCCAGCAGCTCAATACAGGGGGCGGGGAAGCAGTACTTC; CDR3 protein: CASSSIQGAGKQYF
D gene: .; J gene: TRBJ1-6; V gene: TRBV29-1; clone size: few; CDR3 DNA: TGCAGCGTCGGTAGCTCCTATAATTCACCCCTCCACTTT; CDR3 protein: CSVGSSYNSPLHF
D gene: .; J gene: TRBJ1-1; V gene: TRBV10-1; clone size: .; CDR3 DNA: TGCGCCAGCAGCGCCGACGGGGCTGAAGCTTTCTTT; CDR3 protein: CASSADGAEAFF
D gene: TRBD1; J gene: TRBJ2-7; V gene: TRBV5-1; clone size: .; CDR3 DNA: TGCGCCAGCAGCCGTGGGGACAGGGGTAATGAGCAGTACTTC; CDR3 protein: CASSRGDRGNEQYF
D gene: TRBD1; J gene: TRBJ2-7; V gene: TRBV27; clone size: .; CDR3 DNA: TGTGCCAGCAGTTGGCCAGGGGGCTACGAGCAGTACTTC; CDR3 protein: CASSWPGGYEQYF
D gene: .; J gene: TRBJ2-7; V gene: TRBV20-1; clone size: .; CDR3 DNA: TGCAGTGCTAGAGATGGGACCGTCTACGAGCAGTACTTC; CDR3 protein: CSARDGTVYEQYF
D gene: TRBD1; J gene: TRBJ2-1; V gene: TRBV14; clone size: few; CDR3 DNA: TGTGCCAGCAGCCCTACCGGGACAGGGAACGGTGAGCAGTTCTTC; CDR3 protein: CASSPTGTGNGEQFF
D gene: .; J gene: TRBJ2-7; V gene: TRBV6-1; clone size: .; CDR3 DNA: TGTGCCACCACCGACGGAACACGCTACGAGCAGTACTTC; CDR3 protein: CATTDGTRYEQYF
D gene: .; J gene: TRBJ2-7; V gene: TRBV29-1; clone size: .; CDR3 DNA: TGCAGCATTCGTATTGGGACGGAGGCCTACGAGCAGTACTTC; CDR3 protein: CSIRIGTEAYEQYF
D gene: .; J gene: TRBJ1-4; V gene: TRBV4-3; clone size: .; CDR3 DNA: TGCGCCAGCAGCCAATCCTACTCCTGGGCAGAGGGTGAAAAACTGTTTTTT; CDR3 protein: CASSQSYSWAEGEKLFF
D gene: .; J gene: TRBJ1-6; V gene: TRBV20-1; clone size: .; CDR3 DNA: TGCAGTGCTAGAGATATACAGGACTATAATTCACCCCTCCACTTT; CDR3 protein: CSARDIQDYNSPLHF
D gene: .; J gene: TRBJ2-2; V gene: TRBV7-8; clone size: .; CDR3 DNA: TGTGCCACCACTAACACCGGGGAGCTGTTTTTT; CDR3 protein: CATTNTGELFF
D gene: .; J gene: TRBJ2-3; V gene: TRBV27; clone size: .; CDR3 DNA: TGTGCCAGCAGTGCAGTCCCCAGACTGGTGCGGCAGTATTTT; CDR3 protein: CASSAVPRLVRQYF
D gene: TRBD2; J gene: TRBJ2-3; V gene: TRBV24-1; clone size: .; CDR3 DNA: TGTGCCACCAGTGATTATAGCGGGAGCACAGATACGCAGTATTTT; CDR3 protein: CATSDYSGSTDTQYF
D gene: .; J gene: TRBJ1-2; V gene: TRBV4-3; clone size: .; CDR3 DNA: TGCGCCAGCAGCCGGGAAAGTGGGAACTATGGCTACACCTTC; CDR3 protein: CASSRESGNYGYTF
D gene: .; J gene: TRBJ2-5; V gene: TRBV7-9; clone size: .; CDR3 DNA: TGTGCCAGCAGCTTCCCAGCCGGGAAAGAGACCCAGTACTTC; CDR3 protein: CASSFPAGKETQYF
D gene: .; J gene: TRBJ1-5; V gene: TRBV20-1; clone size: few; CDR3 DNA: TGCAGTGGAGTCTTGGGCAATCAGCCCCAGCATTTT; CDR3 protein: CSGVLGNQPQHF
D gene: .; J gene: TRBJ2-4; V gene: TRBV7-7; clone size: .; CDR3 DNA: TGTGCTAGCAGCCCAAGACCGGGGAGAGGGAGTGAGCAGTACTTC; CDR3 protein: CASSPRPGRGSEQYF
D gene: .; J gene: TRBJ2-5; V gene: TRBV6-2/TRBV6-3; clone size: .; CDR3 DNA: TGTGCCATCCCGGACCGCCAAGATGAGCAGTACTTC; CDR3 protein: CAIPDRQDEQYF
D gene: .; J gene: TRBJ1-2; V gene: TRBV7-6; clone size: .; CDR3 DNA: TGTGCCAGCGCCTGGGGGGCTGGAGGCTACACCTTC; CDR3 protein: CASAWGAGGYTF
D gene: TRBD2; J gene: TRBJ2-1; V gene: TRBV11-2; clone size: .; CDR3 DNA: TGTGCCAGCAGCTTAGAGGGACTAGCGGGAACTGAGCAGTTCTTC; CDR3 protein: CASSLEGLAGTEQFF
D gene: .; J gene: TRBJ1-2; V gene: TRBV20-1; clone size: .; CDR3 DNA: TGCAGTGCTAGACGGGGGGAGGACTATGGCTACACCTTC; CDR3 protein: CSARRGEDYGYTF
D gene: .; J gene: TRBJ2-3; V gene: TRBV7-2; clone size: .; CDR3 DNA: TGTGCCAGCAGCCAACAAAGAGTCTCGATCACAGATACGCAGTATTTT; CDR3 protein: CASSQQRVSITDTQYF
D gene: .; J gene: TRBJ1-2; V gene: TRBV27; clone size: .; CDR3 DNA: TGTGCCAGCAGTGGCAGATTGGGTGCTTATGGCTACACCTTC; CDR3 protein: CASSGRLGAYGYTF
D gene: TRBD1; J gene: TRBJ2-7; V gene: TRBV24-1; clone size: .; CDR3 DNA: TGTGCCACCAGTGACCGGACAGGGTTTCATTACGAGCAGTACTTC; CDR3 protein: CATSDRTGFHYEQYF
D gene: .; J gene: TRBJ2-4; V gene: TRBV5-1; clone size: .; CDR3 DNA: TGCGCCGGCAGCCTAGACCTAGCCAAAAACATTCAGTACTTC; CDR3 protein: CAGSLDLAKNIQYF
D gene: TRBD1; J gene: TRBJ2-7; V gene: TRBV27; clone size: .; CDR3 DNA: TGTGTCAGCAGTGCCGGGACAGGCGGCTACGAGCAGTACTTC; CDR3 protein: CVSSAGTGGYEQYF
D gene: .; J gene: TRBJ1-1; V gene: TRBV28; clone size: few; CDR3 DNA: TGTGCCAGCAGTTGGGGAGGGATGAACACTGAAGCTTTCTTT; CDR3 protein: CASSWGGMNTEAFF
D gene: .; J gene: TRBJ2-2; V gene: TRBV4-3; clone size: .; CDR3 DNA: TGCGCCAGCAGCCAAGATTTGTGGAGCACCGGGGAGCTGTTTTTT; CDR3 protein: CASSQDLWSTGELFF
D gene: TRBD1; J gene: TRBJ1-2; V gene: TRBV4-3; clone size: many; CDR3 DNA: TGCGCCAGCAGCCAAGCGGAAGGGGGCGACTATGGCTACACCTTC; CDR3 protein: CASSQAEGGDYGYTF
D gene: .; J gene: TRBJ2-1; V gene: TRBV30; clone size: .; CDR3 DNA: TGTGCCTGGAGTGTAGGGGGATTTGGCGAGCAGTTCTTC; CDR3 protein: CAWSVGGFGEQFF
D gene: .; J gene: TRBJ2-7; V gene: TRBV9; clone size: .; CDR3 DNA: TGTGCCAGCAGCGCGGGGCCTTACTACGAGCAGTACTTC; CDR3 protein: CASSAGPYYEQYF
D gene: .; J gene: TRBJ2-5; V gene: TRBV10-2; clone size: .; CDR3 DNA: TGCGCCAGCAGTCCATCTGGCGAATCGCAGTACTTC; CDR3 protein: CASSPSGESQYF
D gene: .; J gene: TRBJ2-2; V gene: TRBV9; clone size: .; CDR3 DNA: TGTGCCAGCAGCCTATACGGGGGCGGGGAGCTGTTTTTT; CDR3 protein: CASSLYGGGELFF
D gene: .; J gene: TRBJ2-1; V gene: TRBV28; clone size: few; CDR3 DNA: TGTGCCAGCAGTTTAGGAGGGGACGATGAGCAGTTCTTC; CDR3 protein: CASSLGGDDEQFF
D gene: .; J gene: TRBJ2-7; V gene: TRBV5-6; clone size: .; CDR3 DNA: TGTGCCAGCAGCGTAAGGCTAAACTACGAGCAGTACTTC; CDR3 protein: CASSVRLNYEQYF
D gene: .; J gene: TRBJ2-7; V gene: TRBV3-1; clone size: once; CDR3 DNA: TGTGCCAGCAGCCGTTGGACTGCTGGTGGGAGAGTCGACGAGCAGTACTTC; CDR3 protein: CASSRWTAGGRVDEQYF
D gene: .; J gene: TRBJ1-5; V gene: TRBV30; clone size: .; CDR3 DNA: TGTGCCTGGACCAAAGGCGGAACTAGCAATCAGCCCCAGCATTTT; CDR3 protein: CAWTKGGTSNQPQHF
D gene: TRBD2; J gene: TRBJ2-7; V gene: TRBV7-2; clone size: .; CDR3 DNA: TGTGCCAGCAGCTTATCTATAGTAGCGGGAGGCGGGTACAATGAGCAGTACTTC; CDR3 protein: CASSLSIVAGGGYNEQYF